These T cell receptor beta chains were read from a single sample in a study of cytomegalovirus exposure and HLA in healthy donors. Method: immunoSEQ multiplex PCR; TCRdb's copy keeps in-frame clones and lacks some. The sample consists of 90,000 or so clones, around 96% of them appearing once. The sequenced sample consisted of PBMCs. The receptors here all came from a man aged 18 to 30 in good health and CMV-seronegative. CDR3s include the opening cysteine and the closing phenylalanine or tryptophan. D genes are given only for firm matches. The size of a clone is reported for some rows only, either as once, few or many, or as a class for expanded clones.

once | TRBJ2-1 | TRBV5-6 | TRBD2 | CASSQGTSGGNEQFF | TGTGCCAGCAGCCAAGGGACTAGCGGAGGGAATGAGCAGTTCTTC
NA | TRBJ2-2 | TRBV10-1 | NA | CASSEPSDTTGELFF | TGCGCCAGCAGTGAGCCTAGCGATACCACCGGGGAGCTGTTTTTT
once | TRBJ1-1 | TRBV5-1 | NA | CASSASGGHTEAFF | TGCGCCAGCAGCGCCAGTGGAGGGCATACTGAAGCTTTCTTT
NA | TRBJ2-5 | TRBV7-6 | TRBD1 | CASSKTTGGRETQYF | TGTGCCAGCAGCAAGACGACAGGGGGCAGGGAGACCCAGTACTTC
NA | TRBJ2-1 | TRBV15 | TRBD1 | CATSREADRGDEQFF | TGTGCCACCAGCAGAGAAGCGGACAGGGGAGATGAGCAGTTCTTC
NA | TRBJ2-5 | TRBV30 | TRBD2 | CAWRGLADLLGQETQYF | TGTGCCTGGAGGGGACTAGCGGACCTTCTAGGGCAAGAGACCCAGTACTTC
NA | TRBJ2-3 | TRBV5-1 | TRBD2 | CASSFSGRAGDTQYF | TGCGCCAGCAGCTTTAGCGGGAGGGCAGGAGATACGCAGTATTTT
NA | TRBJ2-7 | TRBV27 | TRBD2 | CASSFTSDRSYEQYF | TGTGCCAGCAGTTTCACTAGCGACCGATCCTACGAGCAGTACTTC
NA | TRBJ2-3 | TRBV7-2 | TRBD2 | CASSLRRGAADTQYF | TGTGCCAGCAGCTTACGGCGGGGGGCTGCAGATACGCAGTATTTT
NA | TRBJ2-3 | TRBV27 | NA | CASSYGAAGDTQYF | TGTGCCAGCAGTTATGGAGCGGCGGGAGATACGCAGTATTTT
NA | TRBJ2-3 | TRBV10-3 | TRBD2 | CAIKALAGGAASTDTQYF | TGTGCCATCAAGGCTCTAGCGGGAGGCGCGGCAAGCACAGATACGCAGTATTTT
NA | TRBJ1-2 | TRBV5-6 | NA | CASSLWGEWNYGYTF | TGTGCCAGCAGCTTGTGGGGGGAATGGAACTATGGCTACACCTTC
NA | TRBJ2-5 | TRBV5-4 | TRBD1 | CASSTDRGEETQYF | TGTGCCAGCAGCACGGACAGGGGAGAGGAGACCCAGTACTTC
NA | TRBJ1-3 | TRBV6-6 | TRBD1 | CAIHRGKGNTIYF | TGTGCCATCCACAGGGGGAAAGGAAACACCATATATTTT
NA | TRBJ2-3 | TRBV27 | NA | CASSLRTLIPDTQYF | TGTGCCAGCAGTTTAAGGACTCTCATCCCGGATACGCAGTATTTT
NA | TRBJ2-1 | TRBV19 | NA | CASSEQSSYNEQFF | TGTGCCAGTAGTGAACAGAGCTCCTACAATGAGCAGTTCTTC
NA | TRBJ2-1 | TRBV28 | NA | CASKISGTHNEQFF | TGTGCCAGCAAAATCTCCGGGACACACAATGAGCAGTTCTTC
NA | TRBJ2-1 | TRBV5-1 | TRBD1 | CASYTGGSYNEQFF | TGCGCCAGCTATACAGGGGGCTCATACAATGAGCAGTTCTTC
NA | TRBJ2-7 | TRBV28 | TRBD1 | CASSLYLRQGNNYEQYF | TGTGCCAGCAGTTTATACCTTCGACAGGGCAATAACTACGAGCAGTACTTC
NA | TRBJ2-2 | TRBV11-3 | NA | CASRRTAGGTGELFF | TGTGCCAGCCGTAGAACGGCCGGAGGAACCGGGGAGCTGTTTTTT
NA | TRBJ1-3 | TRBV7-8 | TRBD1 | CASNPGQGAGNTIYF | TGTGCCAGCAATCCGGGACAGGGGGCCGGAAACACCATATATTTT
NA | TRBJ1-3 | TRBV19 | NA | CASSFFERGREYGNTIYF | TGTGCCAGTAGTTTCTTCGAACGTGGCAGGGAATATGGAAACACCATATATTTT
NA | TRBJ1-2 | TRBV7-8 | TRBD1 | CASSKRQGAVMEVSYGYTF | TGTGCCAGCAGCAAACGACAGGGGGCGGTCATGGAGGTTAGCTATGGCTACACCTTC
NA | TRBJ2-2 | TRBV2 | TRBD2 | CASRRLAGVGELFF | TGTGCCAGCAGGCGACTAGCGGGAGTGGGGGAGCTGTTTTTT
NA | TRBJ1-2 | TRBV11-2 | NA | CASSLDPAGYGYTF | TGTGCCAGCAGCTTAGATCCCGCAGGGTATGGCTACACCTTC
NA | TRBJ2-1 | TRBV7-3 | TRBD2 | CASSSQAGGFSYEQFF | TGTGCCAGCAGCTCCCAAGCGGGAGGATTTTCCTATGAGCAGTTCTTC
NA | TRBJ1-1 | TRBV12-5 | NA | CASGLDPKGDMGTEAFF | TGTGCTAGTGGTTTGGACCCCAAAGGGGACATGGGCACTGAAGCTTTCTTT
once | TRBJ1-5 | TRBV4-1 | TRBD1 | CASSQEAPGQVVSQPQHF | TGCGCCAGCAGCCAAGAAGCCCCGGGACAGGTGGTTTCTCAGCCCCAGCATTTT
NA | TRBJ2-7 | TRBV9 | NA | CASSGRGDMDYEQYF | TGTGCCAGCAGCGGGAGGGGAGACATGGACTACGAGCAGTACTTC
NA | TRBJ2-2 | TRBV7-9 | NA | CASSPQWELFF | TGTGCCAGCAGCCCCCAGTGGGAGCTGTTTTTT
NA | TRBJ2-2 | TRBV7-2 | TRBD1 | CASSKGQAYTGELFF | TGTGCCAGCAGCAAAGGACAGGCCTACACCGGGGAGCTGTTTTTT
NA | TRBJ2-3 | TRBV7-8 | TRBD2 | CASSPRLGLAGVTDTQYF | TGTGCCAGCAGCCCAAGATTGGGACTAGCGGGAGTAACAGATACGCAGTATTTT
NA | TRBJ2-7 | TRBV5-6 | TRBD2 | CASSTPGGYEQYF | TGTGCCAGCAGCACCCCGGGGGGCTACGAGCAGTACTTC
NA | TRBJ1-5 | TRBV7-8 | NA | CASRPDRSNQPQHF | TGTGCCAGCAGGCCCGACAGAAGCAATCAGCCCCAGCATTTT
NA | TRBJ2-5 | TRBV2 | NA | CASTRQAGSTETQYF | TGTGCCAGCACCCGTCAGGCAGGGTCTACAGAGACCCAGTACTTC
NA | TRBJ1-1 | TRBV18 | NA | CASRPLVDSVEAFF | TGTGCCAGCCGGCCCCTGGTTGATAGCGTCGAAGCTTTCTTT
NA | TRBJ2-1 | TRBV15 | TRBD2 | CATSRAGGSEQFF | TGTGCCACCAGCAGGGCCGGCGGGAGTGAGCAGTTCTTC
NA | TRBJ2-2 | TRBV2 | TRBD1 | CASSVRGDRGATGELFF | TGTGCCAGCAGTGTCCGAGGGGACAGGGGGGCCACCGGGGAGCTGTTTTTT
NA | TRBJ1-1 | TRBV2 | TRBD1 | CASTRGGLGEDTEAFF | TGTGCCAGCACCAGAGGGGGCCTCGGGGAGGACACTGAAGCTTTCTTT
NA | TRBJ2-5 | TRBV29-1 | TRBD2 | CSVGTSGSETQYF | TGCAGCGTTGGTACTAGCGGGAGCGAGACCCAGTACTTC
NA | TRBJ1-3 | TRBV7-9 | NA | CASSWGVAGNTIYF | TGTGCCAGCAGCTGGGGGGTAGCGGGAAACACCATATATTTT
NA | TRBJ2-2 | TRBV5-4 | TRBD2 | CASSHDGGGTGELFF | TGTGCCAGCAGCCACGATGGCGGGGGGACCGGGGAGCTGTTTTTT
NA | TRBJ1-2 | TRBV5-6 | TRBD1 | CASSFGTANYGYTF | TGTGCCAGCAGCTTTGGGACAGCTAACTATGGCTACACCTTC
NA | TRBJ1-2 | TRBV6-1 | NA | CASSEAFRVGADYGYTF | TGTGCCAGCAGTGAAGCTTTTCGTGTGGGGGCCGACTATGGCTACACCTTC
NA | TRBJ2-5 | TRBV9 | TRBD2 | CASSINGLAGETQYF | TGTGCCAGCAGCATTAACGGACTAGCGGGGGAGACCCAGTACTTC
NA | TRBJ1-4 | TRBV7-2 | NA | CASSLRGPAGTNEKLFF | TGTGCCAGCAGCTTACGGGGTCCGGCGGGCACTAATGAAAAACTGTTTTTT
NA | TRBJ2-3 | TRBV4-1 | TRBD2 | CASSQAGGVVPDTQYF | TGCGCCAGCAGCCAAGCGGGAGGAGTGGTGCCAGATACGCAGTATTTT
NA | TRBJ2-1 | TRBV27 | TRBD2 | CASSFLAGGQGEQFF | TGTGCCAGCAGTTTTCTCGCGGGAGGTCAAGGTGAGCAGTTCTTC
NA | TRBJ1-2 | TRBV30 | NA | CAWSRGGTVVFYGYTF | TGTGCCTGGAGTCGAGGAGGGACGGTGGTTTTCTATGGCTACACCTTC
NA | TRBJ1-2 | TRBV27 | NA | CASSFGGQSYGYTF | TGTGCCAGCAGTTTTGGTGGACAATCATATGGCTACACCTTC
NA | TRBJ2-3 | TRBV9 | TRBD2 | CASSVALAGGTDTQYF | TGTGCCAGCAGCGTAGCACTAGCGGGAGGCACAGATACGCAGTATTTT
NA | TRBJ2-3 | TRBV6-6 | TRBD2 | CASSLAGEGADTQYF | TGTGCCAGCAGTCTAGCGGGAGAAGGAGCAGATACGCAGTATTTT
NA | TRBJ2-7 | TRBV18 | NA | CASSPQGRYEQYF | TGTGCCAGCTCACCTCAGGGAAGGTACGAGCAGTACTTC